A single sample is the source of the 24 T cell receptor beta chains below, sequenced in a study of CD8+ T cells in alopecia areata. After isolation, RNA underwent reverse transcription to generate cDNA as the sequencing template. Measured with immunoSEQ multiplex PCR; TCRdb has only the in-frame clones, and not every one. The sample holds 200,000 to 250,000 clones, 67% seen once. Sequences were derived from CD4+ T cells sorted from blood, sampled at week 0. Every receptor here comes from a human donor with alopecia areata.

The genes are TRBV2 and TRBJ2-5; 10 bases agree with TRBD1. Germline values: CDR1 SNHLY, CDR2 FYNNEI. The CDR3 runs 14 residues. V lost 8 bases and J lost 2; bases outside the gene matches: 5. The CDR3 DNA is TGTGCCAGCCTCCGGGACAGGGGACAAGAGACCCAGTACTTC. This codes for CASLRDRGQETQYF. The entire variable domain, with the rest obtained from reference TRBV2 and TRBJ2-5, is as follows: EPEVTQTPSHQVTQMGQEVILRCVPISNHLYFYWYRQILGQKVEFLVSFYNNEISEKSEIFDDQFSVERPDGSNFTLKIRSTKLEDSAMYFCASLRDRGQETQYFGPGTRLLVL.

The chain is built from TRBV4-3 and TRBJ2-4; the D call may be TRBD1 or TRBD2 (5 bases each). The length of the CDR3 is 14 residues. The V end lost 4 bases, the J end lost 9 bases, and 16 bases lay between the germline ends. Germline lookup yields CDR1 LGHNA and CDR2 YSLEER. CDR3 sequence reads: CASSPSGGWGIQYF. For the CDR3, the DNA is TGCGCCAGCAGCCCATCTGGGGGATGGGGCATTCAGTACTTC.

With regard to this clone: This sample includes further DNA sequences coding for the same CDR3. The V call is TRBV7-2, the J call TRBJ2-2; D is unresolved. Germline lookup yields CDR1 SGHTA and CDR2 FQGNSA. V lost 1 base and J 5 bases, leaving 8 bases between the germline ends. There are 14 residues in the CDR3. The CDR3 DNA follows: TGTGCCAGCAGCTTAGGGGTGGGGACCGGGGAGCTGTTTTTT. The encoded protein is CASSLGVGTGELFF. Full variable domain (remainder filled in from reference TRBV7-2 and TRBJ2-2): GAGVSQSPSNKVTEKGKDVELRCDPISGHTALYWYRQSLGQGLEFLIYFQGNSAPDKSGLPSDRFSAERTGGSVSTLTIQRTQQEDSAVYLCASSLGVGTGELFFGEGSRLTVL.

Written as DNA, the CDR3 is TGTGCCAGCAGCGAACAGGGAGGTGGCAATCAGCCCCAGCATTTT. This sequence encodes CASSEQGGGNQPQHF. This chain links TRBV7-2 with TRBJ1-5; perhaps TRBD1 as D (6 bases). V lost 5 bases and J lost 2, with 13 bases in between. This CDR3 has 15 residues. Germline CDR1 reads SGHTA; CDR2 reads FQGNSA.

CDR3 loop: CASSGQDYTF. In nucleotides, the CDR3 is TGTGCCAGCAGTGGACAGGACTACACCTTC. The chain joins TRBV25-1 to TRBJ1-2, with TRBD1 as a possible D gene (6 bases). CDR3 length: 10 amino acids. Germline-derived CDR1 and CDR2 are MGHDK and SYGVNS. V was shortened by 4 bases and J by 10 bases, with 7 bases between the two germline ends.

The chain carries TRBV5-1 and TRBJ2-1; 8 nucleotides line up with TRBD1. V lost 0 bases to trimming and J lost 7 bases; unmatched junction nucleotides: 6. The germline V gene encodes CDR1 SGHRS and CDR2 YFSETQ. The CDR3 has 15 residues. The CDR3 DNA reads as TGCGCCAGCAGCTTGGCCAGGGGGCTCAGGAATGAGCAGTTCTTC. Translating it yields CASSLARGLRNEQFF.

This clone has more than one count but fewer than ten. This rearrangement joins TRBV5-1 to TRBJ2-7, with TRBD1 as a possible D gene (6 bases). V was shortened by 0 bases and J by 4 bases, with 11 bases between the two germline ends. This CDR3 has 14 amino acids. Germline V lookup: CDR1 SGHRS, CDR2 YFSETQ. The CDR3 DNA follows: TGCGCCAGCAGCTTGGACACAGGGAGTTACGAGCAGTACTTC. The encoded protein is CASSLDTGSYEQYF.

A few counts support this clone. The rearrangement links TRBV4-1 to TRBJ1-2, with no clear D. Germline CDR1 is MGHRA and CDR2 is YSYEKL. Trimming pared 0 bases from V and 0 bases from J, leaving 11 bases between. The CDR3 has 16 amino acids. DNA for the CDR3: TGCGCCAGCAGCCAAGATTCGGCCGTCTCTAACTATGGCTACACCTTC. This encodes CASSQDSAVSNYGYTF.

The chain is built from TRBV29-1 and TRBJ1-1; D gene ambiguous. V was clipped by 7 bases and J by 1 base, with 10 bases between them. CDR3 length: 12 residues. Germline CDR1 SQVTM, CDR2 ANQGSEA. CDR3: CSASKRNTEAFF. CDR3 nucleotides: TGCAGCGCTTCCAAAAGGAACACTGAAGCTTTCTTT.

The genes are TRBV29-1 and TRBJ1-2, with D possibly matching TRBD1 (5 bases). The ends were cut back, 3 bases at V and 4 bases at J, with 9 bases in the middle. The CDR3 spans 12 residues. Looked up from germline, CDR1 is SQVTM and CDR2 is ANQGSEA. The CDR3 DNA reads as TGCAGCGTTGACATGCAGGGCTATGGCTACACCTTC. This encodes CSVDMQGYGYTF.

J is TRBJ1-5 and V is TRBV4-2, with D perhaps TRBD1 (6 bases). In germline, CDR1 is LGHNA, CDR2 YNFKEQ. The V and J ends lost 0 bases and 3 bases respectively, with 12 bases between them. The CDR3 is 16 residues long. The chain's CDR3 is CASSQEPGALNQPQHF. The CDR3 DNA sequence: TGTGCCAGCAGCCAAGAACCGGGGGCCCTCAATCAGCCCCAGCATTTT.

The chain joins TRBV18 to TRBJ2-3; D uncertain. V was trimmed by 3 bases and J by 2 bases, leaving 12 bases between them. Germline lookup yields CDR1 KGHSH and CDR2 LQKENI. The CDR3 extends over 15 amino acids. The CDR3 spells CASSPGPLPTDTQYF. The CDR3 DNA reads TGTGCCAGCTCACCCGGACCCTTACCCACAGATACGCAGTATTTT. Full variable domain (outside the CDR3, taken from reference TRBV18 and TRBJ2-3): NAGVMQNPRHLVRRRGQEARLRCSPMKGHSHVYWYRQLPEEGLKFMVYLQKENIIDESGMPKERFSAEFPKEGPSILRIQQVVRGDSAAYFCASSPGPLPTDTQYFGPGTRLTVL.

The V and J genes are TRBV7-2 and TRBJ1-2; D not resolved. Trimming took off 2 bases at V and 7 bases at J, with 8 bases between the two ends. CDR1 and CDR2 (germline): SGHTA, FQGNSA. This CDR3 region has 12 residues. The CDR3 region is CASSLNGIGYTF. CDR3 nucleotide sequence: TGTGCCAGCAGCTTAAATGGGATTGGCTACACCTTC.

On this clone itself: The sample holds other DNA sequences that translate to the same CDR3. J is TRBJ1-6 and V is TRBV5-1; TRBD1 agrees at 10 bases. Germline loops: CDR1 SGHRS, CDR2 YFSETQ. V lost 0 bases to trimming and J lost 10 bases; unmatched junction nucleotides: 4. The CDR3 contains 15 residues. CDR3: CASSLEGQGRSPLHF. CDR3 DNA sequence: TGCGCCAGCAGCTTGGAGGGACAGGGGAGATCACCCCTCCACTTT.

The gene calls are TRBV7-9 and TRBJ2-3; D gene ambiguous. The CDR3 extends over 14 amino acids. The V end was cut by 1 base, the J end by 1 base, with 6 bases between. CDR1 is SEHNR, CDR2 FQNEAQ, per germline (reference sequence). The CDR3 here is CASSLVPGTDTQYF. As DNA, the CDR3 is TGTGCCAGCAGCTTAGTACCAGGCACAGATACGCAGTATTTT.

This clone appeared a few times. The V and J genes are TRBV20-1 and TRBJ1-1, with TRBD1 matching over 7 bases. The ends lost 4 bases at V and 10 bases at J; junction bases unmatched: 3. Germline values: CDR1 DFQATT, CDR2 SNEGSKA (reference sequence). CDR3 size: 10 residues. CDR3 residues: CSANAGGAFF. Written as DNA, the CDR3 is TGCAGTGCTAATGCAGGGGGAGCTTTCTTT.

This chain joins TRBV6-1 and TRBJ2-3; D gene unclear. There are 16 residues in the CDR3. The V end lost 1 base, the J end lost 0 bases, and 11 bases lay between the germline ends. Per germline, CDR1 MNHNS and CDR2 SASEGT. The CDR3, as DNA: TGTGCCAGCAGTGAAGTTCTTCCGACAAGCACAGATACGCAGTATTTT. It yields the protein CASSEVLPTSTDTQYF.

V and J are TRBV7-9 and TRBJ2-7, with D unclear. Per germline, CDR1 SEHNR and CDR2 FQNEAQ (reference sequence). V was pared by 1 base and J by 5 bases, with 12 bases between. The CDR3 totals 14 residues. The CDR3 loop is CASSLEGITHEQYF. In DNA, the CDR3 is TGTGCCAGCAGCTTAGAGGGAATCACCCACGAGCAGTACTTC.

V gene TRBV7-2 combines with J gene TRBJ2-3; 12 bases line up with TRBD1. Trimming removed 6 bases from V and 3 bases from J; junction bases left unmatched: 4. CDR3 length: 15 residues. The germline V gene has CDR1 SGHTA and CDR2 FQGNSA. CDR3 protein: CASSSGQGATDTQYF. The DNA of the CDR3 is TGTGCCAGCAGTTCGGGACAGGGGGCAACAGATACGCAGTATTTT.

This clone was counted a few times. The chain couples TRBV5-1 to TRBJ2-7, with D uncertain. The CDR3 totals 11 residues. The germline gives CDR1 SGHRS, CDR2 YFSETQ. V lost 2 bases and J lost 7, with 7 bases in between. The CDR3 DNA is TGCGCCAGCAGCTTATTGGAGGAGCAGTACTTC. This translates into CASSLLEEQYF.

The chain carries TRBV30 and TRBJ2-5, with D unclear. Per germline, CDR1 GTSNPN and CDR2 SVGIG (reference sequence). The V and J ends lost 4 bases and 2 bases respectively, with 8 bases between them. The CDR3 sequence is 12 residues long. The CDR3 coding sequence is TGTGCCTGGATGGGCAGGCAAGAGACCCAGTACTTC. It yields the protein CAWMGRQETQYF.

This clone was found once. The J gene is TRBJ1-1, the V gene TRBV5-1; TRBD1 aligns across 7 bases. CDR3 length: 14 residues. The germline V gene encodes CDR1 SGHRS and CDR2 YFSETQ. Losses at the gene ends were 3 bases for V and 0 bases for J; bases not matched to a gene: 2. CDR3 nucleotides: TGCGCCAGCAGCTCCGACAGGGTGAACACTGAAGCTTTCTTT. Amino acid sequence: CASSSDRVNTEAFF.

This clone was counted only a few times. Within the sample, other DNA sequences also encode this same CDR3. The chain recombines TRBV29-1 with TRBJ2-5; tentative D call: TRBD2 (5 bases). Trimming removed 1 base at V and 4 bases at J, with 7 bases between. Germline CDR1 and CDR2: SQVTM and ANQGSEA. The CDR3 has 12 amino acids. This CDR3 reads CSVEGGGETQYF. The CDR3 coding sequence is TGCAGCGTTGAAGGAGGAGGAGAGACCCAGTACTTC.

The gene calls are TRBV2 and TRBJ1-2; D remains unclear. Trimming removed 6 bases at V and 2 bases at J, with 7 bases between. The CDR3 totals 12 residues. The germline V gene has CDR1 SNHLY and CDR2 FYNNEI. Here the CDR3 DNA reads TGTGCCAGCAGGGCGGAGAACTATGGCTACACCTTC. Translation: CASRAENYGYTF.